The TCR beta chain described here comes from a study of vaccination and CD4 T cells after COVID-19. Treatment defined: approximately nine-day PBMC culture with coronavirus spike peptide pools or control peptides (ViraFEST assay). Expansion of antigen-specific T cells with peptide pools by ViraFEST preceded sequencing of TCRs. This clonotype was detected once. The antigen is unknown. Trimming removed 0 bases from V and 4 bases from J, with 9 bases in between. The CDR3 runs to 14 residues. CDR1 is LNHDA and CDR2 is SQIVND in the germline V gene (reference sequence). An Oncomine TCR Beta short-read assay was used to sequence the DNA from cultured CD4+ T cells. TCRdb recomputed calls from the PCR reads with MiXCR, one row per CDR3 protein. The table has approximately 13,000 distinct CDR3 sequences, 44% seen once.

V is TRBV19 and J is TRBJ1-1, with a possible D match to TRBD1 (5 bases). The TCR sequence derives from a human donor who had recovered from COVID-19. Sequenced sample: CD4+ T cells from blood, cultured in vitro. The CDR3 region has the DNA TGTGCCAGTAGTATAGACAGGGAAGGCACTGAAGCTTTCTTT. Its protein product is CASSIDREGTEAFF.